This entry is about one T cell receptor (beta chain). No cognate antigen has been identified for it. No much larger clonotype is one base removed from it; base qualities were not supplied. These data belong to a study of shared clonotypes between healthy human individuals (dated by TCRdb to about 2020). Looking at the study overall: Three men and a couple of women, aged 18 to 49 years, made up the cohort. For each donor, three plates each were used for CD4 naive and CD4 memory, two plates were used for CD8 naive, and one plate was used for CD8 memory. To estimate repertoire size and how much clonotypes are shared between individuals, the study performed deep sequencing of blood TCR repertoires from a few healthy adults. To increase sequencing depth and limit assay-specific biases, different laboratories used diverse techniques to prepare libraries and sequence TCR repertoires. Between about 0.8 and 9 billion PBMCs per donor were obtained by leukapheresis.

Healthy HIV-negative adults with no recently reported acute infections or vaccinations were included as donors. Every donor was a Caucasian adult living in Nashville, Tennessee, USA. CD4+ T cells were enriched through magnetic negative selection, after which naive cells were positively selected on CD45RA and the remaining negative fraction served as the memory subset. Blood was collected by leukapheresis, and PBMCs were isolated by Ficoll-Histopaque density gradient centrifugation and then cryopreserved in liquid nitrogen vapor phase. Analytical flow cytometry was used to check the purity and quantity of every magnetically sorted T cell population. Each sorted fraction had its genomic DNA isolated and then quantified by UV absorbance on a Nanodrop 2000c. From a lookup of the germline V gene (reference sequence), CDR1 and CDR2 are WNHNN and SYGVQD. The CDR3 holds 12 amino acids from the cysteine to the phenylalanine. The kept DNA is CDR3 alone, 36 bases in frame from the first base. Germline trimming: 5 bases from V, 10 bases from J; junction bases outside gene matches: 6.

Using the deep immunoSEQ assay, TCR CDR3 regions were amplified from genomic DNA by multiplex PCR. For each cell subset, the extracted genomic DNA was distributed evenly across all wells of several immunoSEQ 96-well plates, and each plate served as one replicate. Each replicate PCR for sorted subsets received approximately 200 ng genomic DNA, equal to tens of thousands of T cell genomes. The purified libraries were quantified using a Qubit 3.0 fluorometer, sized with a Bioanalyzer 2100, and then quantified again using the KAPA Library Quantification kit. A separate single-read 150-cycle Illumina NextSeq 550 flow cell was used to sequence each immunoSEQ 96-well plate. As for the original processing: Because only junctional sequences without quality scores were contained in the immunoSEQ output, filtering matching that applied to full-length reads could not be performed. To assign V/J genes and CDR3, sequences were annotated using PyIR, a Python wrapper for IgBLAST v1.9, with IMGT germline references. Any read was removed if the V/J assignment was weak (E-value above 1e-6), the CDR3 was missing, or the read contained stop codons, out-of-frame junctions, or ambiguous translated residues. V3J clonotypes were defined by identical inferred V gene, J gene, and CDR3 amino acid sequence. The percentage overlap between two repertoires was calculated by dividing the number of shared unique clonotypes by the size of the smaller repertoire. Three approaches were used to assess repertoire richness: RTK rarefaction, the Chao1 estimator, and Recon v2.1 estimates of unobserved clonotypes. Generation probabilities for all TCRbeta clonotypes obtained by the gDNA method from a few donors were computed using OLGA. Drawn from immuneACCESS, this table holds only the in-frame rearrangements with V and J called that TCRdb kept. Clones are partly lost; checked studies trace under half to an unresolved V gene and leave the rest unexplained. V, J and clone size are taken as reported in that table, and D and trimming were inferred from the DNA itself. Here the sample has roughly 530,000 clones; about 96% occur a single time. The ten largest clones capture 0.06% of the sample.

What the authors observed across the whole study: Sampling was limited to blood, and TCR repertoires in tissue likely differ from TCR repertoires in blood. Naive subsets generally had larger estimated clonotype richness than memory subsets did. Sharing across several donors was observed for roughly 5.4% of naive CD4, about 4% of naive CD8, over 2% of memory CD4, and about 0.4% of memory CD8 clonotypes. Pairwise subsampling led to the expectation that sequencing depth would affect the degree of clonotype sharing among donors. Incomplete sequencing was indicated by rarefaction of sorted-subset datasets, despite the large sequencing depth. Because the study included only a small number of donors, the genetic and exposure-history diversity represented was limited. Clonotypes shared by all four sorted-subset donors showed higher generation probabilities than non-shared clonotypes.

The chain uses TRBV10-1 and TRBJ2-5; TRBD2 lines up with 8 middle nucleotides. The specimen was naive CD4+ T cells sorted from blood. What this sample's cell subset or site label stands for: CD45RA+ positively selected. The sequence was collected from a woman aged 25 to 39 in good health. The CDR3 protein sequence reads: CASSPNSGNQYF. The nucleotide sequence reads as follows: TGCGCCAGCAGTCCTAATAGCGGGAACCAGTACTTC.